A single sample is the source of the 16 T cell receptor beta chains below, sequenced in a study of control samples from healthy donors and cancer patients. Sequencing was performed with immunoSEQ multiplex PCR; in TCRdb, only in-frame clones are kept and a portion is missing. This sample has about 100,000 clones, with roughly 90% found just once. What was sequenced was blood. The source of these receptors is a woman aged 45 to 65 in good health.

The CDR3 region has the DNA TGCGCCAGCAGCTTGGTCAGGACAGGGTATAGGGAGACCCAGTACTTC. It codes for CASSLVRTGYRETQYF. The genes are TRBV5-1 and TRBJ2-5; TRBD1 matches at 8 bases. Germline V lookup: CDR1 SGHRS, CDR2 YFSETQ. This CDR3 is built from 16 residues. V dropped 0 bases and J dropped 5; count of bases not matched to a gene: 9.

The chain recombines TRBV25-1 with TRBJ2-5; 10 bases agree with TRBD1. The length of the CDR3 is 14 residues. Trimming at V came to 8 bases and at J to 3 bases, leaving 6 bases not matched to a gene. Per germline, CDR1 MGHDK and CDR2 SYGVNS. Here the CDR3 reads CASGRQGAKETQYF. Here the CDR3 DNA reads TGTGCCAGCGGCAGACAGGGGGCCAAAGAGACCCAGTACTTC.

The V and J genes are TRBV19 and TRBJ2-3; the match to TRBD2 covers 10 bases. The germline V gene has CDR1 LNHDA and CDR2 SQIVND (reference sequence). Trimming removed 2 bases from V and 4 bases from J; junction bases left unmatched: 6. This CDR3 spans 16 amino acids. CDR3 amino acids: CASSIMGGLAPDTQYF. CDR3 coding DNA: TGTGCCAGTAGTATAATGGGGGGACTAGCGCCAGATACGCAGTATTTT.

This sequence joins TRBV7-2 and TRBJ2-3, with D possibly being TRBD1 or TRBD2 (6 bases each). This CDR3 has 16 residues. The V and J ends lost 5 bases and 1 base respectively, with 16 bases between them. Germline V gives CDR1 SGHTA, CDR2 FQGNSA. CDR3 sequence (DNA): TGTGCCAGCAGCGACTTCGGGGGCCCGGGCACAGATACGCAGTATTTT. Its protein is CASSDFGGPGTDTQYF.

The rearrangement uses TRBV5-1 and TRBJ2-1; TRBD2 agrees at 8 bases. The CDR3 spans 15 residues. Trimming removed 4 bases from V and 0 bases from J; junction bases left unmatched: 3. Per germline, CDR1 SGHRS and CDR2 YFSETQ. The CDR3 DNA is TGCGCCAGCAGCCCCACTAGCGGCTCCTACAATGAGCAGTTCTTC. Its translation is CASSPTSGSYNEQFF.

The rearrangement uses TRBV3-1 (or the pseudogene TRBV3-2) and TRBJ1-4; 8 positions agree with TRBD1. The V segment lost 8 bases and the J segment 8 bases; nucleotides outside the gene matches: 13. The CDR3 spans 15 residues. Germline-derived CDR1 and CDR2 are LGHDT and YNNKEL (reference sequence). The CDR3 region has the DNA TGTGCCAGCGGGGGACTGAGGACAGGGTACGAAAAACTGTTTTTT. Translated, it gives CASGGLRTGYEKLFF.

The CDR3 loop is CASSPGDRAGNTIYF. The CDR3 DNA reads as TGTGCCAGCAGCCCGGGGGACAGGGCTGGAAACACCATATATTTT. The rearrangement links TRBV9 to TRBJ1-3, with 9 bases fitting TRBD1. The junction had 4 bases not matched to a gene; V was cut back by 4 bases and J by 2 bases. CDR1 is SGDLS and CDR2 is YYNGEE in the germline V gene. The CDR3 runs to 15 residues. The full variable domain, in which reference TRBV9 and TRBJ1-3 provide the parts outside the CDR3, is DSGVTQTPKHLITATGQRVTLRCSPRSGDLSVYWYQQSLDQGLQFLIQYYNGEERAKGNILERFSAQQFPDLHSELNLSSLELGDSALYFCASSPGDRAGNTIYFGEGSWLTVV.

The CDR3 coding sequence is TGTGCCAGCAGTGAAGCGCGAGGCCGCTCCAGGAGGAGCAATCAGCCCCAGCATTTT. Translated, it gives CASSEARGRSRRSNQPQHF. V usage is TRBV2 and J usage is TRBJ1-5; D unresolved. Germline CDR1 is SNHLY and CDR2 is FYNNEI. V gave up 0 bases and J gave up 1 base, with 19 bases separating them. This CDR3 is built from 19 residues.

CDR3 DNA: TGTGCCAGCAGCTCGACGACTAGCGGGATAGTCTACGAGCAGTACGTC. This encodes CASSSTTSGIVYEQYV. The V and J genes are TRBV7-8 and TRBJ2-7; 11 nucleotides agree with TRBD2. J gave up 3 bases and V 4 bases, and 8 bases lay outside the gene matches. CDR1 SGHVS and CDR2 FQNEAQ come from the germline V gene. This CDR3 has 16 residues.

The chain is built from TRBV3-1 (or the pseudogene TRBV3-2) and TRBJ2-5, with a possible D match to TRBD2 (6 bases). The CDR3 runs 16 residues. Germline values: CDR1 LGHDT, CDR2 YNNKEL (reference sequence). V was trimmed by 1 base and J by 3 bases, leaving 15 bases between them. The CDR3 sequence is CASSQAVGTGEETQYF. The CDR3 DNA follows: TGTGCCAGCAGCCAAGCGGTGGGAACGGGGGAAGAGACCCAGTACTTC.

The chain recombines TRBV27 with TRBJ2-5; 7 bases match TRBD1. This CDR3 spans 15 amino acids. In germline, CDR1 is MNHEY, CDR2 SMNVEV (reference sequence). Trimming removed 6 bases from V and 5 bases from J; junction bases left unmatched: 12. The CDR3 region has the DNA TGTGCCAGCAGCCTGTATAGGGGGCAAGGGGAGACCCAGTACTTC. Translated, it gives CASSLYRGQGETQYF.

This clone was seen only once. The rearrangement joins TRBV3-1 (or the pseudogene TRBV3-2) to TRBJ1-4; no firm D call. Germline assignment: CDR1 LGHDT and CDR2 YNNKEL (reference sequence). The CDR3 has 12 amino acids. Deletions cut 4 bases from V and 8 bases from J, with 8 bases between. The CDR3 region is CASSPRREKLFF. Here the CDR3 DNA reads TGTGCCAGCAGCCCCCGAAGGGAAAAACTGTTTTTT.

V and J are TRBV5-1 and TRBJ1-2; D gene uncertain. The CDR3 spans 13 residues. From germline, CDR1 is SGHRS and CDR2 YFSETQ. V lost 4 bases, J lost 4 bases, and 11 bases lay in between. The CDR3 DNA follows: TGCGCCAGCAGCCAACAGCTGTCCTATGGCTACACCTTC. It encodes CASSQQLSYGYTF.

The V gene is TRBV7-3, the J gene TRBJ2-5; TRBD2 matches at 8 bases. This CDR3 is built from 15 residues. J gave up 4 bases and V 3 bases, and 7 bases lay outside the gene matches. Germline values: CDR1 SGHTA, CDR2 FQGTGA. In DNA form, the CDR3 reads TGTGCCAGCAGCTTGGTTAGCGGGGTGACAGAGACCCAGTACTTC. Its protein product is CASSLVSGVTETQYF.

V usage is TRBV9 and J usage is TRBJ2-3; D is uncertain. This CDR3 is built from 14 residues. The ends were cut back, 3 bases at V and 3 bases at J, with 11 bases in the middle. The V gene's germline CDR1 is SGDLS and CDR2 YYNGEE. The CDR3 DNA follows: TGTGCCAGCAGCGGAGGAATCTGGACAGATACGCAGTATTTT. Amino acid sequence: CASSGGIWTDTQYF.

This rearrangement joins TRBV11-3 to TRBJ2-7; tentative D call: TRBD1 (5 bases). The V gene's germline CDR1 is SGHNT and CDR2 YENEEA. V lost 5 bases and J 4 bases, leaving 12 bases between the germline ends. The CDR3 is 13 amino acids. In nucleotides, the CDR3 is TGTGCCAGCAGCGCAGGGTCCCAGTACGAGCAGTACGTC. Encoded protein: CASSAGSQYEQYV.